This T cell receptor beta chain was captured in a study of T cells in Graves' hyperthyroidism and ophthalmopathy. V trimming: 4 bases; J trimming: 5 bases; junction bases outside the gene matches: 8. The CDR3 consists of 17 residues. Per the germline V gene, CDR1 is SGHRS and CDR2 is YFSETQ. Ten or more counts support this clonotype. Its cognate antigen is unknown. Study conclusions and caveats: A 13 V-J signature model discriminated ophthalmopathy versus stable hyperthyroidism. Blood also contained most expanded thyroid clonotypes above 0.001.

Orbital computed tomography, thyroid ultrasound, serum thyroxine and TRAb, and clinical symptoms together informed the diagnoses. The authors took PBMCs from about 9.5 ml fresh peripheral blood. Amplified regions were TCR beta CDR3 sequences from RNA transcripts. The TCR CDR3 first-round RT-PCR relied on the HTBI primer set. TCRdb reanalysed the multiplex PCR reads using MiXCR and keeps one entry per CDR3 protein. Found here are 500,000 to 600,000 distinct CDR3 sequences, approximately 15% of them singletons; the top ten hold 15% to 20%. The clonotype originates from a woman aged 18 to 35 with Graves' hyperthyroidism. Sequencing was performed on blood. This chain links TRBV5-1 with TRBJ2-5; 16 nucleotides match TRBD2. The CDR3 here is CASSVPGLAGGRETQYF. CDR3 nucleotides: TGCGCCAGCAGCGTACCGGGACTAGCGGGGGGGCGGGAGACCCAGTACTTC. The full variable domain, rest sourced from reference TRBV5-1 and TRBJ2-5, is KAGVTQTPRYLIKTRGQQVTLSCSPISGHRSVSWYQQTPGQGLQFLFEYFSETQRNKGNFPGRFSGRQFSNSRSEMNVSTLELGDSALYLCASSVPGLAGGRETQYFGPGTRLLVL.